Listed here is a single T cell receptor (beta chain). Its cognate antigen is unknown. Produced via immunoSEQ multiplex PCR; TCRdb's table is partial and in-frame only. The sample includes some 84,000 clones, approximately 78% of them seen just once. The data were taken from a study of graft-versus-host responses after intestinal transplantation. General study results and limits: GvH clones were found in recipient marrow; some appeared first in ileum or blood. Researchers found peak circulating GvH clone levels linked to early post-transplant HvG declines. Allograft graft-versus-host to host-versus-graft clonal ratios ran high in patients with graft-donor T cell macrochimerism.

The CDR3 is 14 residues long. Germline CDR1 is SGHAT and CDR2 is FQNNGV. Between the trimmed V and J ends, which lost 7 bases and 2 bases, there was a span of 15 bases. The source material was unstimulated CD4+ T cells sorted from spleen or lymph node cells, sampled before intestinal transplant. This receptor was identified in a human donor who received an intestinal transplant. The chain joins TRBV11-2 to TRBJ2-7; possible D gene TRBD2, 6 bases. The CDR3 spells CASTTGTHAYEQYF. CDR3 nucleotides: TGTGCCAGCACCACCGGGACTCACGCCTACGAGCAGTACTTC.